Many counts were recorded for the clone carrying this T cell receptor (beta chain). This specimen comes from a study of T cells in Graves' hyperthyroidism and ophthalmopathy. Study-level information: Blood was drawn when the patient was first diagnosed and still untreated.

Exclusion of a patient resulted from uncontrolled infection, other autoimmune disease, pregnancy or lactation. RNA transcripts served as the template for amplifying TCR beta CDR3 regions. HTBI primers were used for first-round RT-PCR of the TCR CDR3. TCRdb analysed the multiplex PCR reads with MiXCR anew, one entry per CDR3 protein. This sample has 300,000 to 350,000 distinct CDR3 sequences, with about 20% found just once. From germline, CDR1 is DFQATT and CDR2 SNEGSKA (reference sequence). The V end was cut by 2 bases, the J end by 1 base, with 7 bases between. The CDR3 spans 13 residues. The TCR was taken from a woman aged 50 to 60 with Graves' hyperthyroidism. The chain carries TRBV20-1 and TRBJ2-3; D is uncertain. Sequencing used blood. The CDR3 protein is CSARKTRTDTQYF. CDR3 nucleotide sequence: TGCAGTGCTAGAAAGACCCGCACAGATACGCAGTATTTT.